The 10 T cell receptor beta chains presented below share a single source sample, sequenced in a study of CD8+CD57+ T cells in acquired aplastic anemia. For sequencing, patients were chosen who had shown expansion of CD8+CD57+ cells by flow cytometry. According to the study, genomic DNA was the template for TCR beta VDJ and CDR3 profiling. Via MiXCR, TCRdb re-called the reads, giving one row per CDR3 protein. The sample carries about 190,000 distinct CDR3 sequences, roughly half recorded once. The sample comprised sorted CD4+, CD8+, or CD8+CD57+ T cells (not recorded which) from PBMCs. These receptors all stem from a human donor with aplastic anemia.

The gene calls are TRBV2 and TRBJ1-4; D not resolved. This CDR3 spans 15 amino acids. V was cut by 11 bases and J by 8 bases, with 24 bases left in between. Germline V lookup: CDR1 SNHLY, CDR2 FYNNEI. The CDR3 sequence: CASHALSWTAEKLFF. The CDR3, as DNA: TGTGCCTCCCACGCGTTGTCGTGGACCGCCGAAAAACTGTTTTTT.

V gene TRBV7-9 combines with J gene TRBJ2-7; D unresolved. The CDR3 has 12 residues. Trimming took 5 bases from V and 4 from J, leaving 9 bases between them. Germline V lookup: CDR1 SEHNR, CDR2 FQNEAQ (reference sequence). Written as DNA, the CDR3 is TGTGCCAGCAGCGACGAGTTTTACGAGCAGTACTTC. Its protein is CASSDEFYEQYF.

The sample holds a few counts of this clonotype. V usage is TRBV7-2 and J usage is TRBJ2-5; maybe TRBD1 (5 bases). V was shortened by 9 bases and J by 5 bases, with 16 bases between the two germline ends. The CDR3 is 13 residues long. CDR1 is SGHTA and CDR2 is FQGNSA in the germline V gene. The CDR3 DNA sequence: TGTGCCAGTAGTGTCCCAGGGTCGGAGACCCAGTACTTC. Protein sequence: CASSVPGSETQYF.

This clonotype was seen repeatedly, ten times or more. This chain uses TRBV4-1 with TRBJ2-5, with unresolved D. The length of the CDR3 is 15 residues. Germline-derived CDR1 and CDR2 are MGHRA and YSYEKL. The V end was cut by 4 bases, the J end by 2 bases, with 14 bases between. The CDR3 spells CASSLGWTEQETQYF. The CDR3 nucleotides are TGCGCCAGCAGCCTCGGATGGACGGAGCAAGAGACCCAGTACTTC.

This clonotype was seen many times. This sequence joins TRBV11-1 and TRBJ2-2, with D possibly matching TRBD2 (5 bases). The CDR3 is 16 residues long. Germline values: CDR1 SGHAT, CDR2 FQDESV (reference sequence). V lost 4 bases, J lost 3 bases, and 15 bases lay in between. CDR3 coding DNA: TGTGCCAGCAGCTATCAACCCGGGAAGTACACCGGGGAGCTGTTTTTT. Its translation is CASSYQPGKYTGELFF.

The CDR3 bases are TGTGCCACCAGTAACTCTCGGGGAGCAGCCTCCTACAATGAGCAGTTCTTC. This gives the protein CATSNSRGAASYNEQFF. This chain joins TRBV24-1 and TRBJ2-1; weak D call: TRBD2 (5 bases). The CDR3 has 17 residues. V was cut by 6 bases and J by 0 bases, with 17 bases left in between. Germline CDR1 and CDR2: KGHDR and SFDVKD.

The rearrangement uses TRBV15 and TRBJ2-5; 7 nucleotides align to TRBD2. After removal of 2 bases from V and 2 bases from J, the junction contained 5 bases not matched to a gene. The CDR3 spans 15 residues. Looked up from germline, CDR1 is LNHNV and CDR2 is YYDKDF (reference sequence). CDR3 sequence: CATSRPGGGQETQYF. CDR3 in DNA: TGTGCCACCAGCAGACCTGGGGGGGGGCAAGAGACCCAGTACTTC.

This clonotype was seen at least ten times. CDR3 DNA: TGTGCCAGCAGCTTTTACCCGACAGGGGGCGATGGCTACACCTTC. Translating gives CASSFYPTGGDGYTF. The gene calls are TRBV9 and TRBJ1-2, with TRBD1 identical over 10 bases. After removal of 4 bases from V and 6 bases from J, the junction contained 9 bases not matched to a gene. Germline loops: CDR1 SGDLS, CDR2 YYNGEE. CDR3 length: 15 amino acids.

With respect to this clonotype: This sequence may be a read error, since a much larger clone differs from it by one base. In DNA, the CDR3 is TGCGCCAGCAGCCCAGTGGCAGGGTATTTCTATGGCTACACCTTC. It specifies CASSPVAGYFYGYTF. The genes are TRBV4-3 and TRBJ1-2; TRBD1 might be the D (5 bases). Germline lookup yields CDR1 LGHNA and CDR2 YSLEER. V was shortened by 4 bases and J by 4 bases, with 16 bases between the two germline ends. This CDR3 is 15 amino acids long.

There are many counts of this clonotype. This chain joins TRBV14 and TRBJ1-6; no clear D. Trimming took 1 base from V and 10 from J, leaving 8 bases between them. CDR3 length: 13 amino acids. Germline V gene sequence: CDR1 SGHDN, CDR2 FVKESK. CDR3 coding DNA: TGTGCCAGCAGCCAAGTGGTAGTGTCACCCCTCCACTTT. Residues: CASSQVVVSPLHF.